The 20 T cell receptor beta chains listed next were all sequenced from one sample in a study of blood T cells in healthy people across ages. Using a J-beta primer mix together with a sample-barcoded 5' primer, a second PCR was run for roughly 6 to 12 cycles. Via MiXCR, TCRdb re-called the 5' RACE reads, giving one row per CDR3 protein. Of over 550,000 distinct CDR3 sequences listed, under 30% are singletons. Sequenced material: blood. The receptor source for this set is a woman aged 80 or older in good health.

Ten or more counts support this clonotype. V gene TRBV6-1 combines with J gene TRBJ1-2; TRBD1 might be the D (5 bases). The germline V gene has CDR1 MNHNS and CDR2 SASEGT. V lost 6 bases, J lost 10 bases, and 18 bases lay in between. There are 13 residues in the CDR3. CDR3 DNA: TGTGCCAGCAGCCGGGGAGAGGGGCAAGTCTACACCTTC. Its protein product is CASSRGEGQVYTF.

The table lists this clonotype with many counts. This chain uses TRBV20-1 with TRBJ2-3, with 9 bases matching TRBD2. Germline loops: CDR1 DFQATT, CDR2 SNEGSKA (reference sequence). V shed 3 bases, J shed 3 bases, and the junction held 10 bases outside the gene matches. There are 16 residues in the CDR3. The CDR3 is CSARTVGRGGTDTQYF. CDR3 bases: TGCAGTGCTAGGACGGTGGGGCGGGGGGGGACAGATACGCAGTATTTT.

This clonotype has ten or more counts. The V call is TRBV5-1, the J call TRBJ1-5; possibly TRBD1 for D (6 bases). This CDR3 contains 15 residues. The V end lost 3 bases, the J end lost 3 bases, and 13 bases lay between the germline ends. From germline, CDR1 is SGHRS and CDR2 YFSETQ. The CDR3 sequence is CASSSSGDNNQPQHF. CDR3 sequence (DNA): TGCGCCAGCAGCTCCTCGGGGGACAACAATCAGCCCCAGCATTTT.

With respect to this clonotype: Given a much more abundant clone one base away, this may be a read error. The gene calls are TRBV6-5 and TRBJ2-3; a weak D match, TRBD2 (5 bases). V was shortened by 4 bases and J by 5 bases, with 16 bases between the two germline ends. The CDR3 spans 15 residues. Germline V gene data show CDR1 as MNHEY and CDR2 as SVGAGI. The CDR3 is CASSSGAGIGDTQYF. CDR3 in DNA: TGTGCCAGCAGTTCAGGAGCCGGGATCGGAGATACGCAGTATTTT.

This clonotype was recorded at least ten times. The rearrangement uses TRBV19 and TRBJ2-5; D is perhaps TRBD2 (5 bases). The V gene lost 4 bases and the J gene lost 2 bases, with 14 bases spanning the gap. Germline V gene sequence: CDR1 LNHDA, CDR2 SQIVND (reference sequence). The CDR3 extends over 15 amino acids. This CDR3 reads CASSTSSAPQETQYF. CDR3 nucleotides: TGTGCCAGTAGTACTAGCTCGGCCCCTCAAGAGACCCAGTACTTC. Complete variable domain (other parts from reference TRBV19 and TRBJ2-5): DGGITQSPKYLFRKEGQNVTLSCEQNLNHDAMYWYRQDPGQGLRLIYYSQIVNDFQKGDIAEGYSVSREKKESFPLTVTSAQKNPTAFYLCASSTSSAPQETQYFGPGTRLLVL.

The CDR3 DNA is TGTGCCAGCAGCACACTGGACAGGGAGAACTATGGCTACACCTTC. It yields the protein CASSTLDRENYGYTF. The rearrangement uses TRBV7-8 and TRBJ1-2, with 8 positions matching TRBD1. Germline trimming cut 5 bases from V and 2 bases from J; bases unmatched to any gene: 7. The CDR3 contains 15 residues. Germline CDR1 SGHVS, CDR2 FQNEAQ.

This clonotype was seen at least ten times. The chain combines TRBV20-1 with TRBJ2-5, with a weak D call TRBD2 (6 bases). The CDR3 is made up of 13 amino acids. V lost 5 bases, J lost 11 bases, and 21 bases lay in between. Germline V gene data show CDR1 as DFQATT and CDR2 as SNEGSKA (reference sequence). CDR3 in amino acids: CSALGGRNQEQYF. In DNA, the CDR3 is TGCAGTGCTTTGGGAGGAAGGAATCAGGAGCAGTACTTC.

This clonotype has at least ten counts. The CDR3 here is CASSQDLGALDTQYF. The CDR3 coding sequence is TGTGCCAGCAGCCAAGATTTGGGGGCTCTGGATACGCAGTATTTT. The chain joins TRBV3-1 to TRBJ2-3; the D gene is possibly TRBD1 (6 bases). The CDR3 consists of 15 residues. Germline V gives CDR1 LGHDT, CDR2 YNNKEL (reference sequence). Trimming stripped 0 bases from V and 6 bases from J, with 13 bases between.

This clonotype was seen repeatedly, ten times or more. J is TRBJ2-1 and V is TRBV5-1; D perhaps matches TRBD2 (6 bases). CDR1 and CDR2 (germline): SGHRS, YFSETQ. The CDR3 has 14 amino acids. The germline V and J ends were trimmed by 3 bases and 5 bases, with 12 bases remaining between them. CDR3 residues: CASSWGDGNNEQFF. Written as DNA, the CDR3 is TGCGCCAGCAGCTGGGGGGACGGTAACAATGAGCAGTTCTTC. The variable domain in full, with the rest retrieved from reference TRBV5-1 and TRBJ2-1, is KAGVTQTPRYLIKTRGQQVTLSCSPISGHRSVSWYQQTPGQGLQFLFEYFSETQRNKGNFPGRFSGRQFSNSRSEMNVSTLELGDSALYLCASSWGDGNNEQFFGPGTRLTVL.

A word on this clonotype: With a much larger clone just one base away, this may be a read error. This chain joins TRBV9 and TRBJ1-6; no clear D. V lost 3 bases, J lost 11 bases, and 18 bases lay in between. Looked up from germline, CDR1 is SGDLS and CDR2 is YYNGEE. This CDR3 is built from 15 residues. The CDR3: CASSATEPPDPPLHF. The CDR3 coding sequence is TGTGCCAGCAGCGCTACAGAACCACCCGATCCACCCCTCCACTTT.

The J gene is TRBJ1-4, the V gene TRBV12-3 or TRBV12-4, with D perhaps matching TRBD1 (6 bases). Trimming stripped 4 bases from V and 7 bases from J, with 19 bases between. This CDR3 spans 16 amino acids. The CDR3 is CASSSHQGIRGEKLFF. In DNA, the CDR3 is TGTGCCAGCAGTTCCCATCAGGGGATAAGAGGTGAAAAACTGTTTTTT.

CDR3 nucleotides: TGTGCCAGCAGTTTAAAGCAGGGGAATAATTCACCCCTCCACTTT. This codes for CASSLKQGNNSPLHF. The chain carries TRBV27 and TRBJ1-6, with TRBD1 as a possible D gene (6 bases). Trimming removed 2 bases from V and 5 bases from J, with 10 bases in between. From germline, CDR1 is MNHEY and CDR2 SMNVEV (reference sequence). This CDR3 region has 15 residues.

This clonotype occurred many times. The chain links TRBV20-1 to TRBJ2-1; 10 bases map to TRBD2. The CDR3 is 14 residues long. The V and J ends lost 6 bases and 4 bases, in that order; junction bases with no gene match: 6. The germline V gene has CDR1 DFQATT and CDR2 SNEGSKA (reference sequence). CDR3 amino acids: CSAPKRGGYNEQFF. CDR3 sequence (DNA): TGCAGTGCCCCAAAGCGGGGGGGATACAATGAGCAGTTCTTC.

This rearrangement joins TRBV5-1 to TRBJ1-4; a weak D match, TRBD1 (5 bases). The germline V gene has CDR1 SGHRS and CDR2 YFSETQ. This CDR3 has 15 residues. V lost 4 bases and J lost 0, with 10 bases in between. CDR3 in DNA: TGCGCCAGCAGCGCCATGGGGGCAACTAATGAAAAACTGTTTTTT. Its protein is CASSAMGATNEKLFF.

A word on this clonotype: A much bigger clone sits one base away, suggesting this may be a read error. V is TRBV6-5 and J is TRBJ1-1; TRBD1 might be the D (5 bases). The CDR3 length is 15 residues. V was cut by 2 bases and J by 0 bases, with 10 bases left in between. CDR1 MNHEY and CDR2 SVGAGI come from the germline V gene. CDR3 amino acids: CASSYRGRLNTEAFF. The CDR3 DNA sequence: TGTGCCAGCAGTTACAGGGGCCGGTTGAACACTGAAGCTTTCTTT.

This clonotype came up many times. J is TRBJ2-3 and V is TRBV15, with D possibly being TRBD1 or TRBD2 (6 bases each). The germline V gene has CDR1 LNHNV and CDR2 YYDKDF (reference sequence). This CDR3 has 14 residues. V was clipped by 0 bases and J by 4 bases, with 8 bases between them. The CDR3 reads CATSRDRGADTQYF. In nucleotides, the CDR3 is TGTGCCACCAGCAGAGATAGGGGGGCAGATACGCAGTATTTT.

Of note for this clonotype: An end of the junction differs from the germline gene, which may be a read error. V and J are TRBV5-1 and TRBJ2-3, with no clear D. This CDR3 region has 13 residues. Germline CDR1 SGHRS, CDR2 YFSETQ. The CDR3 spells CASSLGTTDMQYF. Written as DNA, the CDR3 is TGCGCCAGCAGCTTGGGCACCACAGATATGCAGTATTTT.

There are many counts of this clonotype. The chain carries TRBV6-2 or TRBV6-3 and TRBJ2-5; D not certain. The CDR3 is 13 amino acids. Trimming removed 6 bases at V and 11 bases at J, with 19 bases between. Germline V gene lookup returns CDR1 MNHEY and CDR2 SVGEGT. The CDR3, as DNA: TGTGCCAGCAGCCTAGAATGGTACGAGGAGCAGTACTTC. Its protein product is CASSLEWYEEQYF.

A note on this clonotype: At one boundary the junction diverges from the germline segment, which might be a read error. The CDR3 is CAWSADRKETRYF. For the CDR3, the DNA is TGTGCCTGGAGTGCGGACCGAAAAGAGACCCGGTACTTC. This sequence joins TRBV30 and TRBJ2-5; D gene unclear. The CDR3 loop spans 13 amino acids. The germline CDR1 and CDR2 sequences are GTSNPN and SVGIG (reference sequence).

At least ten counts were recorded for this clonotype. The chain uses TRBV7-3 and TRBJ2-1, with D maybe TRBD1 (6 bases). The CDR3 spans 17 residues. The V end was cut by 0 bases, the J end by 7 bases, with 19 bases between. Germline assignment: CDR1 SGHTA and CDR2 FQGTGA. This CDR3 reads CASSLTLGQGSSNEQFF. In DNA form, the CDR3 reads TGTGCCAGCAGCTTAACGTTGGGGCAGGGGTCAAGTAATGAGCAGTTCTTC. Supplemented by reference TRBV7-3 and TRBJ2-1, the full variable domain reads GAGVSQTPSNKVTEKGKYVELRCDPISGHTALYWYRQSLGQGPEFLIYFQGTGAADDSGLPNDRFFAVRPEGSVSTLKIQRTERGDSAVYLCASSLTLGQGSSNEQFFGPGTRLTVL.